A single sample is the source of the 13 T cell receptor beta chains below, sequenced in a study of sequential checkpoint blockade in melanoma. This sample's treatment: randomized to nivolumab then ipilimumab (arm A) or the reverse (arm B). Clones were read by immunoSEQ multiplex PCR, and TCRdb kept only the in-frame ones, dropping some. The table has roughly 20,000 clones, 65% to 85% seen once. This specimen was CD8+ T cells sorted from blood (inferred from file names), taken from a patient given nivolumab and ipilimumab in sequence. The receptors stem from a human donor with melanoma.

This rearrangement joins TRBV27 to TRBJ1-2; D remains unclear. Germline V gene lookup returns CDR1 MNHEY and CDR2 SMNVEV (reference sequence). Trimming took off 2 bases at V and 5 bases at J, with 9 bases between the two ends. The length of the CDR3 is 13 residues. In DNA form, the CDR3 reads TGTGCCAGCAGTTTAGGGGAGCGGTATGGCTACACCTTC. Its translation: CASSLGERYGYTF.

This chain links TRBV27 with TRBJ2-1; tentative D call: TRBD2 (6 bases). From germline, CDR1 is MNHEY and CDR2 SMNVEV (reference sequence). The CDR3 length is 19 residues. Trimming shortened V by 5 bases and J by 5 bases, and 28 bases separated the two germline ends. The CDR3 region is CASSPYIDLGGGRHNEQFF. The DNA for the CDR3 is TGTGCCAGCAGTCCGTATATTGACCTGGGGGGAGGAAGACACAATGAGCAGTTCTTC.

V is TRBV19 and J is TRBJ2-1; 7 bases align to TRBD1. CDR3 length equals 14 residues. The ends lost 3 bases at V and 7 bases at J; junction bases unmatched: 6. Looked up from germline, CDR1 is LNHDA and CDR2 is SQIVND (reference sequence). The CDR3 spells CASSMGAGGNEQFF. For the CDR3, the DNA is TGTGCCAGTAGTATGGGCGCAGGGGGTAATGAGCAGTTCTTC.

The sample holds a few counts of this clone. The chain uses TRBV7-9 and TRBJ1-4; 8 bases match TRBD1. The CDR3 is 15 amino acids. The trim removed 7 bases at V and 5 bases at J, leaving 9 bases unmatched. Germline CDR1 reads SEHNR; CDR2 reads FQNEAQ (reference sequence). The CDR3 region has the DNA TGTGCCAGCATCCAGGGGGCAGGGGTGAATGAAAAACTGTTTTTT. Its protein product is CASIQGAGVNEKLFF.

The genes are TRBV6-1 and TRBJ1-1, with a tentative D call TRBD1 (6 bases). The germline CDR1 and CDR2 sequences are MNHNS and SASEGT. V was trimmed by 5 bases and J by 2 bases, leaving 9 bases between them. The length of the CDR3 is 13 residues. The CDR3 coding sequence is TGTGCCAGCAGTCAGGGGAGAAACACTGAAGCTTTCTTT. It translates to CASSQGRNTEAFF.

This clone was seen only once. The V gene is TRBV30, the J gene TRBJ2-1, with TRBD2 identical over 10 bases. This CDR3 has 14 amino acids. V trimming: 7 bases; J trimming: 5 bases; junction bases outside the gene matches: 8. Germline assignment: CDR1 GTSNPN and CDR2 SVGIG (reference sequence). The CDR3 DNA reads TGTGCCTCCTTTAGCGGGAGGTCTGACAATGAGCAGTTCTTC. It yields the protein CASFSGRSDNEQFF.

This rearrangement joins TRBV19 to TRBJ2-2; 7 nucleotides agree with TRBD1. The CDR3 contains 14 residues. The V gene end was trimmed by 4 bases and the J gene end by 7 bases; junction bases not matched to a gene: 6. Looked up from germline, CDR1 is LNHDA and CDR2 is SQIVND (reference sequence). This CDR3 reads CASSSRQGGGELFF. CDR3 DNA sequence: TGTGCCAGTAGTAGCCGACAGGGTGGCGGGGAGCTGTTTTTT.

The chain has TRBV2 and TRBJ1-5, with 8 bases lining up with TRBD1. Germline CDR1 and CDR2: SNHLY and FYNNEI. The CDR3 loop spans 15 amino acids. V shed 11 bases, J shed 1 base, and the junction held 10 bases outside the gene matches. The CDR3 loop is CASHPDRASNQPQHF. DNA of the CDR3: TGTGCCTCTCACCCGGACAGGGCAAGCAATCAGCCCCAGCATTTT. Combining the CDR3 with reference TRBV2 and TRBJ1-5 gives the whole variable domain EPEVTQTPSHQVTQMGQEVILRCVPISNHLYFYWYRQILGQKVEFLVSFYNNEISEKSEIFDDQFSVERPDGSNFTLKIRSTKLEDSAMYFCASHPDRASNQPQHFGDGTRLSIL.

This clone was detected only a few times. This chain connects TRBV27 to TRBJ2-6; D remains unclear. The CDR3 sequence is 16 residues long. Germline loops: CDR1 MNHEY, CDR2 SMNVEV (reference sequence). The V gene lost 1 base and the J gene lost 1 base, with 8 bases spanning the gap. The DNA of the CDR3 is TGTGCCAGCAGTTTATGGTCCGGGTCTGGGGCCAACGTCCTGACTTTC. It specifies CASSLWSGSGANVLTF.

The chain employs TRBV30 and TRBJ1-2, with 8 bases matching TRBD1. After removal of 1 base from V and 7 bases from J, the junction contained 14 bases not matched to a gene. Germline CDR1 and CDR2: GTSNPN and SVGIG (reference sequence). There are 16 residues in the CDR3. The CDR3 coding sequence is TGTGCCTGGAGTGCAGGGTCGACAGGGGCCGCGGGTGGCTACACCTTC. This sequence encodes CAWSAGSTGAAGGYTF.

The chain uses TRBV10-3 and TRBJ2-1, with a tentative D call TRBD1 (6 bases). The CDR3 contains 15 residues. V lost 6 bases and J 4 bases, leaving 16 bases between the germline ends. CDR1 is ENHRY, CDR2 SYGVKD, per germline. The CDR3 DNA follows: TGTGCCATCAGCCGGACACTAAGGGGGTACAATGAGCAGTTCTTC. Protein: CAISRTLRGYNEQFF.

The V and J genes are TRBV9 and TRBJ2-3; 10 nucleotides match TRBD2. Germline CDR1 reads SGDLS; CDR2 reads YYNGEE. The CDR3 covers 17 residues. Trimming removed 4 bases from V and 0 bases from J; junction bases left unmatched: 8. The CDR3 DNA reads TGTGCCAGCAGCAAAACCCCTAGCGGGAGTAGCACAGATACGCAGTATTTT. This gives the protein CASSKTPSGSSTDTQYF.

The V and J genes are TRBV9 and TRBJ1-2; D gene unclear. The CDR3 has 13 residues. V shed 0 bases and J shed 1 base, with 4 bases lying between them. Germline V gives CDR1 SGDLS, CDR2 YYNGEE. CDR3 sequence reads: CASSVGGNYGYTF. The CDR3, as DNA: TGTGCCAGCAGCGTAGGCGGTAACTATGGCTACACCTTC.